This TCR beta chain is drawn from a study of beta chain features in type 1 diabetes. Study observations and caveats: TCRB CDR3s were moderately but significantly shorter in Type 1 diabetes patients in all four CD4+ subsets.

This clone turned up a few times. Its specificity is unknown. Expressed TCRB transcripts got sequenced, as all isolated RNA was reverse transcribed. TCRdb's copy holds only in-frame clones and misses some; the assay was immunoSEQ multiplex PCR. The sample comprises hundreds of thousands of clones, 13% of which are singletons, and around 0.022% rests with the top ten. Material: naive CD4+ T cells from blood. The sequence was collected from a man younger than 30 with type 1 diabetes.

The CDR3 protein is CASGRRSNYGYTF. The CDR3 bases are TGTGCCAGCGGTAGACGATCTAACTATGGCTACACCTTC. The V gene is TRBV6-5, the J gene TRBJ1-2; D is undetermined. V was trimmed by 8 bases and J by 0 bases, leaving 10 bases between them. Germline values: CDR1 MNHEY, CDR2 SVGAGI. This CDR3 comprises 13 residues.